One sample yielded the 32 T cell receptor beta chains listed below, sequenced in a study of early stage breast cancer tumors. The table came from immunoSEQ multiplex PCR; TCRdb's copy has only in-frame clones and leaves some out. Of roughly 1,500 clones in the sample, more than 75% were seen once. Material for sequencing was normal breast tissue next to the tumor. The receptors derive from a person aged 65 to 85 with breast cancer.

This chain joins TRBV11-2 and TRBJ2-5, with TRBD2 identical over 13 bases. The CDR3 is 15 amino acids. CDR1 and CDR2 from the germline V gene are SGHAT and FQNNGV. With 2 bases clipped from V and 4 bases from J, the junction kept 1 base outside the gene matches. This CDR3 reads CASSLTSGGGETQYF. CDR3 nucleotides: TGTGCCAGCAGCTTAACTAGCGGGGGGGGAGAGACCCAGTACTTC.

The chain couples TRBV6-5 to TRBJ1-2; no clear D gene. CDR3 size: 13 residues. The ends were cut back, 3 bases at V and 4 bases at J, with 9 bases in the middle. Germline CDR1 MNHEY, CDR2 SVGAGI. CDR3 nucleotide sequence: TGTGCCAGCAGTTATGAACCAGGCTATGGCTACACCTTC. Translated: CASSYEPGYGYTF.

The chain uses TRBV7-6 and TRBJ2-1; TRBD2 matches 9 bases. This CDR3 spans 14 amino acids. Trimming at V came to 6 bases and at J to 7 bases, leaving 7 bases not matched to a gene. Germline CDR1 and CDR2: SGHVS and FNYEAQ. The CDR3 sequence is CASSPTSGPNEQFF. The CDR3 bases are TGTGCCAGCAGTCCTACTAGCGGGCCTAATGAGCAGTTCTTC. The full variable domain, completed using reference TRBV7-6 and TRBJ2-1, is GAGVSQSPRYKVTKRGQDVALRCDPISGHVSLYWYRQALGQGPEFLTYFNYEAQQDKSGLPNDRFSAERPEGSISTLTIQRTEQRDSAMYRCASSPTSGPNEQFFGPGTRLTVL.

The chain uses TRBV27 and TRBJ2-2; 9 bases map to TRBD2. The trim removed 3 bases at V and 4 bases at J, leaving 9 bases unmatched. CDR1 is MNHEY and CDR2 is SMNVEV in the germline V gene (reference sequence). The CDR3 runs 17 residues. The CDR3 region has the DNA TGTGCCAGCAGTTTGAGGATAGCGGGGGCCTTCACCGGGGAGCTGTTTTTT. The encoded protein is CASSLRIAGAFTGELFF.

Judged by abundance, this clone is large. The CDR3 DNA follows: TGTGCCACCAGCAGAGATCGGCGAGGGAGTATTGTTTATAGCAATCAGCCCCAGCATTTT. Translating gives CATSRDRRGSIVYSNQPQHF. This chain links TRBV15 with TRBJ1-5; no firm D call. There are 20 residues in the CDR3. Trimming pared 0 bases from V and 0 bases from J, leaving 21 bases between. CDR1 LNHNV and CDR2 YYDKDF come from the germline V gene (reference sequence).

The CDR3 DNA reads as TGTGCCTTACAGCCCTCTGGAAACACCATATATTTT. Its translation is CALQPSGNTIYF. J is TRBJ1-3 and V is TRBV30; no clear D. Germline V gives CDR1 GTSNPN, CDR2 SVGIG (reference sequence). V dropped 7 bases and J dropped 0 bases, with 7 bases sitting between them. The CDR3 is 12 amino acids.

The CDR3: CASSPGTGGINEQFF. The CDR3 DNA follows: TGCGCCAGCAGCCCCGGGACAGGGGGGATCAATGAGCAGTTCTTC. The J gene is TRBJ2-1, the V gene TRBV5-1; the match to TRBD1 covers 11 bases. CDR3 length: 15 residues. The V gene's germline CDR1 is SGHRS and CDR2 YFSETQ. V lost 4 bases to trimming and J lost 6 bases; unmatched junction nucleotides: 6. Full variable domain (remainder filled in from reference TRBV5-1 and TRBJ2-1): KAGVTQTPRYLIKTRGQQVTLSCSPISGHRSVSWYQQTPGQGLQFLFEYFSETQRNKGNFPGRFSGRQFSNSRSEMNVSTLELGDSALYLCASSPGTGGINEQFFGPGTRLTVL.

This chain uses TRBV7-9 with TRBJ1-1, with D uncertain. CDR3 length: 13 residues. With 2 bases removed from V and 6 bases from J, the gap between germline ends came to 10 bases. Per the germline V gene, CDR1 is SEHNR and CDR2 is FQNEAQ (reference sequence). The CDR3 bases are TGTGCCAGCAGCTTACCGGGGTTCGCTGAAGCTTTCTTT. Translating gives CASSLPGFAEAFF.

The chain uses TRBV18 and TRBJ2-1, with a tentative D call TRBD1 (6 bases). The CDR3 sequence is 14 residues long. V was pared by 3 bases and J by 10 bases, with 16 bases between. Per germline, CDR1 KGHSH and CDR2 LQKENI. This CDR3 reads CASSPGRGVGEQFF. The CDR3 DNA sequence: TGTGCCAGCTCACCGGGCAGGGGCGTAGGGGAGCAGTTCTTC.

The chain recombines TRBV5-1 with TRBJ1-1; 9 bases are a match to TRBD1. The V gene end was trimmed by 2 bases and the J gene end by 3 bases; junction bases not matched to a gene: 2. Germline V CDR1 and CDR2: SGHRS, YFSETQ. The CDR3 consists of 14 residues. The CDR3 DNA is TGCGCCAGCAGCTTTGGACAGGGGTACACTGAAGCTTTCTTT. The encoded protein is CASSFGQGYTEAFF.

The chain joins TRBV29-1 to TRBJ2-7; TRBD2 is a possible D gene (6 bases). Trimming removed 6 bases at V and 3 bases at J, with 12 bases between. Germline V lookup: CDR1 SQVTM, CDR2 ANQGSEA. The CDR3 is 12 residues long. CDR3 sequence reads: CSVLVGGYEQYF. The CDR3 DNA is TGCAGCGTCCTAGTGGGGGGCTACGAGCAGTACTTC.

The genes are TRBV5-1 and TRBJ1-1, with D uncertain. With 3 bases removed from V and 5 bases from J, the gap between germline ends came to 11 bases. The CDR3 spans 13 residues. Germline V gives CDR1 SGHRS, CDR2 YFSETQ. In nucleotides, the CDR3 is TGCGCCAGCAGCTCGACGAGAGGGACTGAAGCTTTCTTT. Translation: CASSSTRGTEAFF.

This clone was detected once. The chain carries TRBV4-2 and TRBJ1-4, with 9 bases aligning to TRBD1. V trimming: 0 bases; J trimming: 10 bases; junction bases outside the gene matches: 21. CDR3 length: 20 amino acids. Germline lookup yields CDR1 LGHNA and CDR2 YNFKEQ. DNA of the CDR3: TGTGCCAGCAGCCAAGAACCCCCTGACAGGGGGAAGAGTTCGGTCGGAAAACTGTTTTTT. Translation: CASSQEPPDRGKSSVGKLFF.

J is TRBJ1-1 and V is TRBV7-9; D perhaps matches TRBD1 (6 bases). Trimming removed 10 bases from V and 1 base from J, with 16 bases in between. The CDR3 runs 14 residues. Per germline, CDR1 SEHNR and CDR2 FQNEAQ (reference sequence). In DNA form, the CDR3 reads TGTGCCACCCAGGGGTGGGGATGGAACACTGAAGCTTTCTTT. It is translated as CATQGWGWNTEAFF.

The chain links TRBV28 to TRBJ1-1; the match to TRBD1 covers 8 bases. V lost 2 bases, J lost 4 bases, and 9 bases stayed unmatched. The CDR3 is made up of 16 amino acids. Germline V gene lookup returns CDR1 MDHEN and CDR2 SYDVKM. Written as DNA, the CDR3 is TGTGCCAGCAGTTTAGCCTCGGGACAGGTGGTCACTGAAGCTTTCTTT. It translates to CASSLASGQVVTEAFF.

The chain employs TRBV30 and TRBJ2-3, with TRBD2 matching 7 bases. V was clipped by 3 bases and J by 0 bases; unmatched bases: 3. Germline V gene data show CDR1 as GTSNPN and CDR2 as SVGIG (reference sequence). This CDR3 is 14 amino acids long. In nucleotides, the CDR3 is TGTGCCTGGAGACTGGGGGGGAGCACAGATACGCAGTATTTT. This encodes CAWRLGGSTDTQYF.

This clone appeared once. V is TRBV4-1 and J is TRBJ2-1; D uncertain. The CDR3 runs to 17 residues. Germline V lookup: CDR1 MGHRA, CDR2 YSYEKL. Trimming took off 2 bases at V and 2 bases at J, with 16 bases between the two ends. In nucleotides, the CDR3 is TGCGCCAGCAGCCAACCACTCCCTGGGCCCCCCTACAATGAGCAGTTCTTC. Encoded protein: CASSQPLPGPPYNEQFF.

The gene calls are TRBV4-2 and TRBJ2-5; 8 bases map to TRBD1. This CDR3 has 17 amino acids. CDR1 and CDR2 (germline): LGHNA, YNFKEQ. Trimming cost V 5 bases and J 2 bases; bases outside gene matches: 13. The CDR3, as DNA: TGTGCCAGCAGCTTGGGGGCAGGGGGCCGACCTCAAGAGACCCAGTACTTC. It translates to CASSLGAGGRPQETQYF.

The chain employs TRBV28 and TRBJ2-7; TRBD1 might be the D (6 bases). V lost 5 bases and J lost 2, with 19 bases in between. The CDR3 has 16 residues. Germline CDR1 is MDHEN and CDR2 is SYDVKM. As DNA, the CDR3 is TGTGCCAGCAGTCAAAACATCGGGACATCCACCTACGAGCAGTACTTC. Protein sequence: CASSQNIGTSTYEQYF.

The V call is TRBV7-9, the J call TRBJ2-7, with D possibly matching TRBD1 (6 bases). Germline CDR1 is SEHNR and CDR2 is FQNEAQ (reference sequence). This CDR3 has 14 amino acids. The V end lost 5 bases, the J end lost 1 base, and 12 bases lay between the germline ends. CDR3 DNA sequence: TGTGCCAGCAGCACACTCAGGGGATCCTACGAGCAGTACTTC. It specifies CASSTLRGSYEQYF.

The chain combines TRBV2 with TRBJ1-1; possibly TRBD1 for D (5 bases). CDR1 is SNHLY and CDR2 is FYNNEI in the germline V gene. The CDR3 has 16 amino acids. V lost 1 base and J lost 0, with 12 bases in between. The DNA for the CDR3 is TGTGCCAGCAGTGAAGGAGGCAGGACAATGAACACTGAAGCTTTCTTT. Translation gives CASSEGGRTMNTEAFF.

J is TRBJ2-1 and V is TRBV28, with 9 bases identical to TRBD2. Germline V gene data show CDR1 as MDHEN and CDR2 as SYDVKM. The CDR3 extends over 14 amino acids. The V gene end was trimmed by 6 bases and the J gene end by 7 bases; junction bases not matched to a gene: 7. CDR3: CASRAGGTTNEQFF. The CDR3 DNA sequence: TGTGCCAGCAGAGCGGGGGGAACTACAAATGAGCAGTTCTTC. The full variable domain, rest sourced from reference TRBV28 and TRBJ2-1, is DVKVTQSSRYLVKRTGEKVFLECVQDMDHENMFWYRQDPGLGLRLIYFSYDVKMKEKGDIPEGYSVSREKKERFSLILESASTNQTSMYLCASRAGGTTNEQFFGPGTRLTVL.

This clone has only one observation. The genes are TRBV7-8 and TRBJ2-5, with 11 bases lining up with TRBD2. CDR3 length equals 15 residues. In germline, CDR1 is SGHVS, CDR2 FQNEAQ. Trimming removed 6 bases from V and 3 bases from J; junction bases left unmatched: 6. The CDR3 is CASRKLAGVKETQYF. CDR3 coding DNA: TGTGCCAGCAGGAAACTAGCGGGGGTGAAAGAGACCCAGTACTTC. Full variable domain (rest looked up from reference TRBV7-8 and TRBJ2-5): GAGVSQSPRYKVAKRGQDVALRCDPISGHVSLFWYQQALGQGPEFLTYFQNEAQLDKSGLPSDRFFAERPEGSVSTLKIQRTQQEDSAVYLCASRKLAGVKETQYFGPGTRLLVL.

The chain combines TRBV7-6 with TRBJ2-3, with D maybe TRBD1 (6 bases). The V and J ends lost 1 base and 0 bases respectively, with 11 bases between them. The CDR3 spans 16 residues. The germline V gene has CDR1 SGHVS and CDR2 FNYEAQ. The CDR3 sequence is CASSLEGTMSTDTQYF. The CDR3 DNA reads as TGTGCCAGCAGCTTAGAAGGGACAATGAGCACAGATACGCAGTATTTT.

V usage is TRBV9 and J usage is TRBJ2-3; D not certain. The CDR3 loop spans 13 amino acids. V dropped 1 base and J dropped 2 bases, with 5 bases sitting between them. Germline lookup yields CDR1 SGDLS and CDR2 YYNGEE. In nucleotides, the CDR3 is TGTGCCAGCAGCGTACGGTTCACAGATACGCAGTATTTT. Its translation is CASSVRFTDTQYF.

This clone was picked up a small number of times. This rearrangement joins TRBV29-1 to TRBJ2-1; perhaps TRBD2 as D (7 bases). From germline, CDR1 is SQVTM and CDR2 ANQGSEA. This CDR3 is 16 amino acids long. The ends were cut back, 6 bases at V and 8 bases at J, with 26 bases in the middle. CDR3 in amino acids: CSVDGVTGRVGDEQFF. CDR3 nucleotides: TGCAGCGTCGACGGGGTCACAGGGAGGGTCGGCGATGAGCAGTTCTTC.

The chain combines TRBV7-2 with TRBJ2-7, with 10 bases lining up with TRBD1. Germline V gene lookup returns CDR1 SGHTA and CDR2 FQGNSA. Trimming at V came to 5 bases and at J to 3 bases, leaving 7 bases not matched to a gene. The CDR3 has 15 amino acids. CDR3 region: CASSGRDRGSYEQYF. CDR3 bases: TGTGCCAGCAGCGGCCGGGACAGGGGTAGCTACGAGCAGTACTTC.

Only a few counts were recorded for this clone. The CDR3, as DNA: TGTGCCAGTGCGACAGGGGGTGTCTCTGAAGCTTTCTTT. The encoded protein is CASATGGVSEAFF. The chain joins TRBV19 to TRBJ1-1; 9 bases map to TRBD1. Per the germline V gene, CDR1 is LNHDA and CDR2 is SQIVND (reference sequence). Unmatched junction bases numbered 7, after V lost 8 bases and J lost 6 bases. The CDR3 is 13 residues long.

The V call is TRBV18, the J call TRBJ2-7; TRBD1 matches at 7 bases. V lost 3 bases to trimming and J lost 0 bases; unmatched junction nucleotides: 2. This CDR3 is 14 amino acids long. In germline, CDR1 is KGHSH, CDR2 LQKENI. This CDR3 is CASSPWDSSYEQYF. CDR3 nucleotide sequence: TGTGCCAGCTCACCCTGGGACAGCTCCTACGAGCAGTACTTC.

A few counts support this clone. The chain is built from TRBV5-1 and TRBJ1-1; D might be TRBD1 (6 bases). Trimming took 4 bases from V and 2 from J, leaving 12 bases between them. The length of the CDR3 is 14 residues. Germline CDR1 is SGHRS and CDR2 is YFSETQ. CDR3 sequence reads: CASSNGQPNTEAFF. The CDR3 DNA reads TGCGCCAGCAGCAACGGACAGCCTAACACTGAAGCTTTCTTT.

This clone occurred once. CDR3 region: CASSFGLAPRLEETQYF. As DNA, the CDR3 is TGCGCCAGCAGCTTTGGTCTGGCCCCGCGACTAGAAGAGACCCAGTACTTC. The chain recombines TRBV5-1 with TRBJ2-5; possibly TRBD2 for D (6 bases). CDR1 is SGHRS and CDR2 is YFSETQ in the germline V gene. The CDR3 runs 17 residues. V lost 2 bases and J 3 bases, leaving 20 bases between the germline ends.

The genes are TRBV18 and TRBJ2-7, with 8 bases aligning to TRBD1. This CDR3 is built from 14 residues. Germline V gene lookup returns CDR1 KGHSH and CDR2 LQKENI. Germline trimming cut 6 bases from V and 3 bases from J; bases unmatched to any gene: 7. This chain's CDR3 is CASSTTGANYEQYF. The CDR3 DNA reads TGTGCCAGCTCCACGACAGGGGCGAACTACGAGCAGTACTTC.